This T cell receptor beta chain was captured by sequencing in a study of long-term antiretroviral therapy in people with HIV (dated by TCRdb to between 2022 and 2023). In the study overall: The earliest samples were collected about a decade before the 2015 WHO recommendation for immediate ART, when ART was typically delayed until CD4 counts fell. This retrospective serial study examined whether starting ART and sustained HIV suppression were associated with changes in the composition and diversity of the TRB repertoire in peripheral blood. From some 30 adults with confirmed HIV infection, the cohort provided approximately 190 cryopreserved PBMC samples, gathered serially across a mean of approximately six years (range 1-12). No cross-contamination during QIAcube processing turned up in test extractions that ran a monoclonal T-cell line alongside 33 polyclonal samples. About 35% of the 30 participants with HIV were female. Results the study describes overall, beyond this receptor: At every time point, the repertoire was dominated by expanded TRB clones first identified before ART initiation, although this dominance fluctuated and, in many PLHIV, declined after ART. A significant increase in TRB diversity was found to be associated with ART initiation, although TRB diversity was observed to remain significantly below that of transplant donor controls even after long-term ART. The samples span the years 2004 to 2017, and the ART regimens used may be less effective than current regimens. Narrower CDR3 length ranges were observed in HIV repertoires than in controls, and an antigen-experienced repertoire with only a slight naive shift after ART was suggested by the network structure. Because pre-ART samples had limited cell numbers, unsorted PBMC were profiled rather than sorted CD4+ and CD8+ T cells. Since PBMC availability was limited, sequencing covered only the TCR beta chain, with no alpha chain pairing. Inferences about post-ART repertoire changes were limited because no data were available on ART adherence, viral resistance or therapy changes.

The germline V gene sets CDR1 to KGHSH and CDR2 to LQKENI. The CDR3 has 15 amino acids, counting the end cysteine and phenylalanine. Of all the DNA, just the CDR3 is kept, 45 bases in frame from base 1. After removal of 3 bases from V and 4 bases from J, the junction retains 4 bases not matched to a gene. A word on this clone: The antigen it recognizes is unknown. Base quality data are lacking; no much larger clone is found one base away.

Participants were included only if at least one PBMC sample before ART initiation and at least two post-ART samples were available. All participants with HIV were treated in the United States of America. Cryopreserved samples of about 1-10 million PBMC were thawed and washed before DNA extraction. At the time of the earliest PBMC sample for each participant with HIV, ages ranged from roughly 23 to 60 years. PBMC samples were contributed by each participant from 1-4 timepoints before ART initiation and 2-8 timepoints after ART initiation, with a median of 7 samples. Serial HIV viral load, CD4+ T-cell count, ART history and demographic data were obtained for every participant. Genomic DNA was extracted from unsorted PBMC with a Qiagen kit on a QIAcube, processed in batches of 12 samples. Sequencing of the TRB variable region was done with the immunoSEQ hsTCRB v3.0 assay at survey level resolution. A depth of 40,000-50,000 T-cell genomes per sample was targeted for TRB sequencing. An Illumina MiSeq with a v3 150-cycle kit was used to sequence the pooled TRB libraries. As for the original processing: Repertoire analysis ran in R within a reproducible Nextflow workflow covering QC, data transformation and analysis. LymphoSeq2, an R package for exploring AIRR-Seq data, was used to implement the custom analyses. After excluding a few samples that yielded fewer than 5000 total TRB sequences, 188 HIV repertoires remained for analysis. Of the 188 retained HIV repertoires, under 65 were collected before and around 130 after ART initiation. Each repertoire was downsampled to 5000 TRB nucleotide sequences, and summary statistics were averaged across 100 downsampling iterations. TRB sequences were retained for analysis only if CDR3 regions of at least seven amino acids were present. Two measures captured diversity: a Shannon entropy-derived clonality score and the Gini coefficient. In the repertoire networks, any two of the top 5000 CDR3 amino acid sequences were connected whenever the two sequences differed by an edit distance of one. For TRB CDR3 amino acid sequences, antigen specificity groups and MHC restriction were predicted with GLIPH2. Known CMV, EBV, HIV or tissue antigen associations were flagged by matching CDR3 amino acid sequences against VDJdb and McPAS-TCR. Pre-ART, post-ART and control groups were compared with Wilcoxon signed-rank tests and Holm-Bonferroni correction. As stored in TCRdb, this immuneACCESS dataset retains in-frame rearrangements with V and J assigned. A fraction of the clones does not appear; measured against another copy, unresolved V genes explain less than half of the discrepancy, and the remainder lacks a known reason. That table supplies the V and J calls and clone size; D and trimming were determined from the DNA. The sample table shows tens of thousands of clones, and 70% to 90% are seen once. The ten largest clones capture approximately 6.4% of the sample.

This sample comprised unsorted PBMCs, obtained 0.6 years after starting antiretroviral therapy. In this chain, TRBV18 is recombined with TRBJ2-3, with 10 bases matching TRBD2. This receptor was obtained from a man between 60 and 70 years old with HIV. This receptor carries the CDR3 CASSPLAGASDTQYF. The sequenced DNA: TGTGCCAGCTCACCGCTAGCGGGAGCGTCAGATACGCAGTATTTT. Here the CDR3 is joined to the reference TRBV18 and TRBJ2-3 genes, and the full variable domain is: NAGVMQNPRHLVRRRGQEARLRCSPMKGHSHVYWYRQLPEEGLKFMVYLQKENIIDESGMPKERFSAEFPKEGPSILRIQQVVRGDSAAYFCASSPLAGASDTQYFGPGTRLTVL.